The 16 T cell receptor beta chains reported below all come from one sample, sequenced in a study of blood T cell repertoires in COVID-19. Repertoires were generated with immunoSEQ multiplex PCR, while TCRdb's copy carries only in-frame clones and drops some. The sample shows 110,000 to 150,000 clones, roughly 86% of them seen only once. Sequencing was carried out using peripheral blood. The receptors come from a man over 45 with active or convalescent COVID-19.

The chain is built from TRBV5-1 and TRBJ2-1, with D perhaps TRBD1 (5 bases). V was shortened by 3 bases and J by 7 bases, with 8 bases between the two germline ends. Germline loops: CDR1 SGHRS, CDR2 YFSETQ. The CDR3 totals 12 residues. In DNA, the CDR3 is TGCGCCAGCAGCTATCAGGGAAATGAGCAGTTCTTC. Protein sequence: CASSYQGNEQFF.

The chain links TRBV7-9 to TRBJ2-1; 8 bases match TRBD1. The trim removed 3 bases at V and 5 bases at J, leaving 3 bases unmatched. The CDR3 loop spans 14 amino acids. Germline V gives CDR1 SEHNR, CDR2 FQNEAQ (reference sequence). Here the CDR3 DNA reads TGTGCCAGCAGCTTGGGACAGGTAAACAATGAGCAGTTCTTC. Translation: CASSLGQVNNEQFF. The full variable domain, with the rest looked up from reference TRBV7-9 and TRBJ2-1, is DTGVSQNPRHKITKRGQNVTFRCDPISEHNRLYWYRQTLGQGPEFLTYFQNEAQLEKSRLLSDRFSAERPKGSFSTLEIQRTEQGDSAMYLCASSLGQVNNEQFFGPGTRLTVL.

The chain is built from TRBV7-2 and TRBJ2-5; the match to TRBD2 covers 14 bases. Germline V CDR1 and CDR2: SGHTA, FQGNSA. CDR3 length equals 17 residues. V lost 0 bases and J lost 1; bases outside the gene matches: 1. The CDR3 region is CASSLAGTSGSQETQYF. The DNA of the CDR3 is TGTGCCAGCAGCTTAGCGGGGACTAGCGGGAGCCAAGAGACCCAGTACTTC.

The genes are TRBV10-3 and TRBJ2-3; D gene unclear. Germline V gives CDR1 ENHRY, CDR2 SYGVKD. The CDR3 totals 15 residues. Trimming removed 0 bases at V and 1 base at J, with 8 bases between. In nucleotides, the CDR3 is TGTGCCATCAGTGAGTCCCTTAGTGGCACAGATACGCAGTATTTT. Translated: CAISESLSGTDTQYF.

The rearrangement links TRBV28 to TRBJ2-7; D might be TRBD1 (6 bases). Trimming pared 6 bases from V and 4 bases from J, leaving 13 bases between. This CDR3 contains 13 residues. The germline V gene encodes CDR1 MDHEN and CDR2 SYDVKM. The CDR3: CASSSGQPYEQYF. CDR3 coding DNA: TGTGCCAGCAGCTCCGGACAGCCTTACGAGCAGTACTTC.

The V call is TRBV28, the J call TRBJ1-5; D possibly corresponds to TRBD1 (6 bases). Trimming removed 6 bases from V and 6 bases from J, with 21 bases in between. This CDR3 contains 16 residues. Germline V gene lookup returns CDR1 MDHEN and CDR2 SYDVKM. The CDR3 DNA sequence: TGTGCCAGCAGCTTACGGGGTGGGGGCCGGAGTCAGCCCCAGCATTTT. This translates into CASSLRGGGRSQPQHF.

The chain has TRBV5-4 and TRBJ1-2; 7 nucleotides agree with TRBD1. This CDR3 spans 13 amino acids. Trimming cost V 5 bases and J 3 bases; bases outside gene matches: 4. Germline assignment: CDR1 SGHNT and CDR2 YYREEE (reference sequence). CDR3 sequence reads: CASSSRGDYGYTF. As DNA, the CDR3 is TGTGCCAGCAGTTCCAGGGGGGACTATGGCTACACCTTC.

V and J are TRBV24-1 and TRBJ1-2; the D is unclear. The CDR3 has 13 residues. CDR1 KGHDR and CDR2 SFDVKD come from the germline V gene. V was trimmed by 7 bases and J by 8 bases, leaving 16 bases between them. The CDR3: CATSLGGGRGYTF. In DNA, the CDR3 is TGTGCCACCAGCCTAGGTGGAGGGCGCGGCTACACCTTC.

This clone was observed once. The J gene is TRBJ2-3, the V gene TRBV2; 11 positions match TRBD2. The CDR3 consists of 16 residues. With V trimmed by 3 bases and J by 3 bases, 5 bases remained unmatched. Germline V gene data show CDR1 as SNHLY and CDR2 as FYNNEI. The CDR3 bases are TGTGCCAGCAGTGATCCAACTAGCGGGAGAACAGATACGCAGTATTTT. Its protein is CASSDPTSGRTDTQYF.

CDR3 DNA: TGCAGTGCTAGCGGTTATTACGAGCAGTACTTC. Its translation: CSASGYYEQYF. The genes are TRBV20-1 and TRBJ2-7; D unclear. With 3 bases removed from V and 4 bases from J, the gap between germline ends came to 7 bases. CDR1 is DFQATT, CDR2 SNEGSKA, per germline (reference sequence). This CDR3 is 11 amino acids long.

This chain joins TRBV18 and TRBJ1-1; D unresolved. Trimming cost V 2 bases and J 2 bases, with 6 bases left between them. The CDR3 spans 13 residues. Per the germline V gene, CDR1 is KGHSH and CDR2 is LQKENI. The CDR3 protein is CASSPILNTEAFF. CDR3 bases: TGTGCCAGCTCACCAATCCTCAACACTGAAGCTTTCTTT. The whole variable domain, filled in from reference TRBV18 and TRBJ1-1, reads NAGVMQNPRHLVRRRGQEARLRCSPMKGHSHVYWYRQLPEEGLKFMVYLQKENIIDESGMPKERFSAEFPKEGPSILRIQQVVRGDSAAYFCASSPILNTEAFFGQGTRLTVV.

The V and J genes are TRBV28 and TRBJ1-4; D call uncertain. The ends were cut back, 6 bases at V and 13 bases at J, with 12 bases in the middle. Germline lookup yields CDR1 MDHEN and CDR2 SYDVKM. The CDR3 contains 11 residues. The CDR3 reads CASSPRRGLFF. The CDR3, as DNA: TGTGCCAGCAGCCCCAGGCGGGGACTGTTTTTT.

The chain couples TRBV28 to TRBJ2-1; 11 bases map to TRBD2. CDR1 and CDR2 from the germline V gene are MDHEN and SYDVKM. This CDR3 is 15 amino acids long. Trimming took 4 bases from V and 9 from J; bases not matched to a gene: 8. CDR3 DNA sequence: TGTGCCAGCAGTTCCGGTCTAGCGGGAGGTGTTGAGCAGTTCTTC. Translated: CASSSGLAGGVEQFF.

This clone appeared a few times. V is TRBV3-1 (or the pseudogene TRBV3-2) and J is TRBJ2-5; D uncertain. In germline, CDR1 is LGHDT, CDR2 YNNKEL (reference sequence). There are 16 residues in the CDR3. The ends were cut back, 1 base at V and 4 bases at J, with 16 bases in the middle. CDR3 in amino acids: CASSQAPPSVGETQYF. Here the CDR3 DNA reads TGTGCCAGCAGCCAAGCCCCCCCCAGCGTGGGAGAGACCCAGTACTTC.

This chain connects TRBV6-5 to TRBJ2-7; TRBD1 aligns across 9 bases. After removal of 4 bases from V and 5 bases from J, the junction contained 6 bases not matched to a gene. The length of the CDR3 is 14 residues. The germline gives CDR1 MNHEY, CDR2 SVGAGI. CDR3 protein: CASSSSNRGHEQYF. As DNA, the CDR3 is TGTGCCAGCAGTTCCTCTAACAGGGGGCACGAGCAGTACTTC.

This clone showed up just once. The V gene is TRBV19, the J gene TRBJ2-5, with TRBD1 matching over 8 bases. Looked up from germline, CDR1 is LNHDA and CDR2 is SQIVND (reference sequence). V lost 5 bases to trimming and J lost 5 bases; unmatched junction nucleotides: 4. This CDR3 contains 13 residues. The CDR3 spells CASSPGGSETQYF. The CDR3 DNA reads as TGTGCCAGTAGTCCAGGGGGCAGCGAGACCCAGTACTTC.